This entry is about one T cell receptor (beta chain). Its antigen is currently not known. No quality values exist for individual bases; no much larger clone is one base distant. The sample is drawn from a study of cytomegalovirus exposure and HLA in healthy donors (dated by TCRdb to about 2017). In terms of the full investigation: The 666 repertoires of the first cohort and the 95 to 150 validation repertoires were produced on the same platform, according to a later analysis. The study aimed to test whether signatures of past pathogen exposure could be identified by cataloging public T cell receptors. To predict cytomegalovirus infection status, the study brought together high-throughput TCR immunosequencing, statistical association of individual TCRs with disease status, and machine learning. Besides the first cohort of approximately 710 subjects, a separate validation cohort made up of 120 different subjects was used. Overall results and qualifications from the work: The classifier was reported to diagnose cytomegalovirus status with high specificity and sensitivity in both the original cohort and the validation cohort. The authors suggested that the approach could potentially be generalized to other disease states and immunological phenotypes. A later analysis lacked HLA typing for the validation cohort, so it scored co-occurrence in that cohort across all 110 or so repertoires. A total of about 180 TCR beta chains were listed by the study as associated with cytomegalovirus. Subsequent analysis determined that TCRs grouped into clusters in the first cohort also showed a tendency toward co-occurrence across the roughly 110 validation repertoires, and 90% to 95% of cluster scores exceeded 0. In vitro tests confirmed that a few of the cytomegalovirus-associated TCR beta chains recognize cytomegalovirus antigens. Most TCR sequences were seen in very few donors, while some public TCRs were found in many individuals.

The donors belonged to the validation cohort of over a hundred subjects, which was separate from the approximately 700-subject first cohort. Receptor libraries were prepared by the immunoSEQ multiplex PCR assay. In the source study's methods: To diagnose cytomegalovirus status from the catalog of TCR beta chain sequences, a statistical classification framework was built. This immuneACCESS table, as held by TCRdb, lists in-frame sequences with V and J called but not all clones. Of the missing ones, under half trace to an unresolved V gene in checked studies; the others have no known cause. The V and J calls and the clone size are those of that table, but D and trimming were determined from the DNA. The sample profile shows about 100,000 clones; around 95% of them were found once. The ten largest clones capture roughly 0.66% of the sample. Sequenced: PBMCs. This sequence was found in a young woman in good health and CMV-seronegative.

The CDR3 reads CASSQAQGTQETQYF. The DNA sequence reads TGCGCCAGCAGTCAAGCACAGGGGACACAAGAGACCCAGTACTTC. The receptor chain draws on TRBV5-1 and TRBJ2-5, with 7 central nucleotides matching TRBD1. The CDR3 covers 15 residues, taking in both the cysteine and the phenylalanine. CDR3 DNA is the only sequence kept; it has 45 bases, read in frame from the first base. Trimmed from V: 5 bases; trimmed from J: 2 bases; junction bases lacking a gene match: 9. As encoded in the germline V gene, CDR1 is SGHRS while CDR2 is YFSETQ.